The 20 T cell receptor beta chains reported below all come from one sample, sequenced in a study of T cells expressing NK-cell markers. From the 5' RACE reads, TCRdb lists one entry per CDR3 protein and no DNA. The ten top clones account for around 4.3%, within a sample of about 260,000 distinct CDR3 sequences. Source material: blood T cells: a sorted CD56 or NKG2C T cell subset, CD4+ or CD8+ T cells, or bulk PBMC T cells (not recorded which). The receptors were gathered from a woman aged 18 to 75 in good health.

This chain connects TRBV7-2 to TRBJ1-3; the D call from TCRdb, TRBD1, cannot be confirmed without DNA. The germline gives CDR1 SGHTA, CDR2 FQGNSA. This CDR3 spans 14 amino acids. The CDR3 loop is CASSSHGSRDTIYF.

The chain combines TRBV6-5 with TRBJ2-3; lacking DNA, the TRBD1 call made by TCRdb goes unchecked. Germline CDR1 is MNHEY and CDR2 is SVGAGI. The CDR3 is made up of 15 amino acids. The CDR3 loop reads CASSYSGTGYDTQYF.

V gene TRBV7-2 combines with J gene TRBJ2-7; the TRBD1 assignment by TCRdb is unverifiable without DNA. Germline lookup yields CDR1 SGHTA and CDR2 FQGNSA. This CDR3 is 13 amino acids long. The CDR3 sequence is CASSRTGNGEQYF. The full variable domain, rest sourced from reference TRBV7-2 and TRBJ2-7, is GAGVSQSPSNKVTEKGKDVELRCDPISGHTALYWYRQSLGQGLEFLIYFQGNSAPDKSGLPSDRFSAERTGGSVSTLTIQRTQQEDSAVYLCASSRTGNGEQYFGPGTRLTVT.

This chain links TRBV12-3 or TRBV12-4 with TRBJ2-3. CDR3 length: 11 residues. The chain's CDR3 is CASTSYDTQYF.

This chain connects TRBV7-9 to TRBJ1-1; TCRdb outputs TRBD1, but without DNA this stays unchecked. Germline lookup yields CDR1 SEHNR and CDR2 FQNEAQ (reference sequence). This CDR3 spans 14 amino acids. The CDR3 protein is CASSFDLGQAEAFF. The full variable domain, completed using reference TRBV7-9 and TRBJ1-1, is DTGVSQNPRHKITKRGQNVTFRCDPISEHNRLYWYRQTLGQGPEFLTYFQNEAQLEKSRLLSDRFSAERPKGSFSTLEIQRTEQGDSAMYLCASSFDLGQAEAFFGQGTRLTVV.

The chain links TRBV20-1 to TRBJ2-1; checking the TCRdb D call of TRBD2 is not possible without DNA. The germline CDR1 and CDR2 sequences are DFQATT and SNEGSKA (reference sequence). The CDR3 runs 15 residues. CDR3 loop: CSARTTSGNYNEQFF.

CDR3 in amino acids: CASSSTGLRGETQYF. The genes are TRBV6-2 or TRBV6-3 and TRBJ2-5; the D call from TCRdb, TRBD1, cannot be confirmed without DNA. Germline values: CDR1 MNHEY, CDR2 SVGEGT. There are 15 residues in the CDR3.

Here the CDR3 reads CASRQTGGNSNQPQHF. The gene calls are TRBV12-3 or TRBV12-4 and TRBJ1-5; TCRdb proposes TRBD1, but this gene call is untestable without DNA. This CDR3 is built from 16 residues.

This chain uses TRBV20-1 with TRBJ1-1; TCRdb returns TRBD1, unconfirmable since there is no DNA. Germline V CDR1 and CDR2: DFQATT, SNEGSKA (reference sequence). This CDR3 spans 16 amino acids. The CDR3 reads CSARDLVGTANTEAFF.

The CDR3 spells CASKTRVTEAFF. The chain employs TRBV12-3 or TRBV12-4 and TRBJ1-1. The CDR3 has 12 residues.

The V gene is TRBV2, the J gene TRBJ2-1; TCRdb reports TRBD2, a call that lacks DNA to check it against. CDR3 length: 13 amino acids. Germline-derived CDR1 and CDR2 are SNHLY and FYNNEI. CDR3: CASTSGTYNEQFF. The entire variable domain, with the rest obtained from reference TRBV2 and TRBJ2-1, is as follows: EPEVTQTPSHQVTQMGQEVILRCVPISNHLYFYWYRQILGQKVEFLVSFYNNEISEKSEIFDDQFSVERPDGSNFTLKIRSTKLEDSAMYFCASTSGTYNEQFFGPGTRLTVL.

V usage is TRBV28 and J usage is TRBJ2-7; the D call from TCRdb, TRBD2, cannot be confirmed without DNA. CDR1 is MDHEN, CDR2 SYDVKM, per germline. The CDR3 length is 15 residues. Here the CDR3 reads CASSLWLAATYEQYF. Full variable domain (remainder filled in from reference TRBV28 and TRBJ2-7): DVKVTQSSRYLVKRTGEKVFLECVQDMDHENMFWYRQDPGLGLRLIYFSYDVKMKEKGDIPEGYSVSREKKERFSLILESASTNQTSMYLCASSLWLAATYEQYFGPGTRLTVT.

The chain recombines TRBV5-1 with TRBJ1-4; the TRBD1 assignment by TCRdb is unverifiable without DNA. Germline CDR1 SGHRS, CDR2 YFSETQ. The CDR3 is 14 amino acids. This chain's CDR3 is CASSLQGGIEKLFF. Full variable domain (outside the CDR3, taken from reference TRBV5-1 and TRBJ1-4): KAGVTQTPRYLIKTRGQQVTLSCSPISGHRSVSWYQQTPGQGLQFLFEYFSETQRNKGNFPGRFSGRQFSNSRSEMNVSTLELGDSALYLCASSLQGGIEKLFFGSGTQLSVL.

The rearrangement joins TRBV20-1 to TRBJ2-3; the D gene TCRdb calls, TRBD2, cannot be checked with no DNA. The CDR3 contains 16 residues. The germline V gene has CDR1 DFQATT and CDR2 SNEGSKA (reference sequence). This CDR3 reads CSARGSRGATTDTQYF.

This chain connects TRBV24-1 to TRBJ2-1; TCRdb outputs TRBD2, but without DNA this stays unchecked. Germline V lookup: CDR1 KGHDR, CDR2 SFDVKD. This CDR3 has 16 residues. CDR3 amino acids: CATSDSLVGVYNEQFF.

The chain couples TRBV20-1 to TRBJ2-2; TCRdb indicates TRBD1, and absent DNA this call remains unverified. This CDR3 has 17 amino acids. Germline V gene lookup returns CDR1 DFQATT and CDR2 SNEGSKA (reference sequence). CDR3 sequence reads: CSARDPARSVNTGELFF.

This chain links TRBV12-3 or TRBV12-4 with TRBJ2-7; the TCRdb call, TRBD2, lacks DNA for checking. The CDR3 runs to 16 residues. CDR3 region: CASSSNTGTKTYEQYF.

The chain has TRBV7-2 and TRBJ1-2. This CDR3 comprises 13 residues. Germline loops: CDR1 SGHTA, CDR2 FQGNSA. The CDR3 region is CASSRDGNYGYTF.

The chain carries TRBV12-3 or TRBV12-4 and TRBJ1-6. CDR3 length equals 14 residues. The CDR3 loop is CASSLRQSSSPLHF.

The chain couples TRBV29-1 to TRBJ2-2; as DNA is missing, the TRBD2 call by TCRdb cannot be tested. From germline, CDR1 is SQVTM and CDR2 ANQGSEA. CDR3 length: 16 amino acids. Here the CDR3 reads CSVAAFPGLGTGELFF.